Listed below are T cell receptor beta chains from one sample, sequenced in a study of vaccination and CD4 T cells after COVID-19. Antigen specificity for these receptors is unknown. TCRdb itself ran the PCR reads through MiXCR, one entry per CDR3 protein. The sample holds tens of thousands of distinct CDR3 sequences, approximately 50% seen once. The specimen was CD4+ T cells from blood, cultured in vitro. These receptors all stem from a human donor who had recovered from COVID-19. CDR3s include the opening cysteine and the closing phenylalanine or tryptophan. The D gene is left open where the match is weak. Rows give clone size only sometimes, using once, few, many, or a class for an expanded clone.

V gene	clone size	J gene	D gene	CDR3 protein	CDR3 DNA
TRBV6-1	NA	TRBJ1-2	NA	CASRGYGYTF	TGTGCCAGCAGAGGGTATGGCTACACCTTC
TRBV2	few	TRBJ1-1	NA	CASKQGGTEAFF	TGTGCCAGCAAGCAGGGTGGCACTGAAGCTTTCTTT
TRBV6-1	NA	TRBJ1-1	NA	CASRDDRTNTEAFF	TGTGCCAGCAGGGACGACAGGACGAACACTGAAGCTTTCTTT
TRBV27	NA	TRBJ2-5	NA	CASSWTPYPQTQYF	TGTGCCAGCAGTTGGACTCCTTACCCTCAGACCCAGTACTTC
TRBV19	few	TRBJ1-5	NA	CASSIEDSNQPQHF	TGTGCCAGTAGTATTGAGGACAGTAATCAGCCCCAGCATTTT
TRBV2	NA	TRBJ1-2	NA	CASSVAGRGYTF	TGTGCCAGCAGTGTCGCAGGGAGAGGCTACACCTTC
TRBV5-1	NA	TRBJ1-2	NA	CASSPEWAGGYTF	TGCGCCAGCAGTCCCGAGTGGGCGGGGGGCTACACCTTC
TRBV28	NA	TRBJ1-2	NA	CASSLGGRPGYTF	TGTGCCAGCAGTCTGGGGGGGCGGCCTGGCTACACCTTC
TRBV7-8	NA	TRBJ2-2	NA	CASSSEQGVGELFF	TGTGCCAGCAGCTCTGAACAGGGTGTCGGGGAGCTGTTTTTT
TRBV28	few	TRBJ1-5	TRBD1	CASTKTGLQPQHF	TGTGCCAGCACTAAGACAGGGTTACAGCCCCAGCATTTT
TRBV19	NA	TRBJ1-2	TRBD1	CASSTTGGMGYGYTF	TGTGCCAGTAGTACGACAGGGGGAATGGGCTATGGCTACACCTTC
TRBV20-1	few	TRBJ1-1	NA	CSASGVSSLLGAFF	TGCAGTGCGTCAGGGGTCAGTAGCCTGTTGGGGGCTTTCTTT
TRBV20-1	NA	TRBJ1-4	NA	CSATPGTIEKLFF	TGCAGTGCAACTCCCGGGACAATTGAAAAACTGTTTTTT
TRBV30	NA	TRBJ2-5	NA	CAWSNRYSGGETQYF	TGTGCCTGGAGCAACCGATATAGCGGCGGGGAGACCCAGTACTTC
TRBV12-3/TRBV12-4	NA	TRBJ2-3	TRBD2	CASSFREGADTQYF	TGTGCCAGCAGTTTTCGGGAGGGGGCAGATACGCAGTATTTT
TRBV20-1	NA	TRBJ1-1	NA	CSASGLMNTEAFF	TGCAGTGCCAGCGGCCTTATGAACACTGAAGCTTTCTTT
TRBV11-3	NA	TRBJ2-3	NA	CASSLTTGTDTQYF	TGTGCCAGCAGCTTGACCACAGGCACAGATACGCAGTATTTT
TRBV10-3	NA	TRBJ1-2	NA	CAISRDPYGYTF	TGTGCCATCAGTAGAGACCCCTATGGCTACACCTTC
TRBV24-1	NA	TRBJ2-5	NA	CATSDLGEETQYF	TGTGCCACCAGTGATCTAGGGGAAGAGACCCAGTACTTC
TRBV6-2/TRBV6-3	NA	TRBJ2-2	NA	CASSYSLAVTARTGELFF	TGTGCCAGCAGTTACTCTTTGGCGGTAACCGCGCGGACCGGGGAGCTGTTTTTT
TRBV4-3	NA	TRBJ1-1	NA	CASSQDLPGTEAFF	TGCGCCAGCAGCCAAGACCTACCGGGAACTGAAGCTTTCTTT
TRBV20-1	NA	TRBJ2-7	NA	CSASSRYSSYEQYF	TGCAGTGCTAGCTCAAGATACAGCTCCTACGAGCAGTACTTC
TRBV28	NA	TRBJ1-1	NA	CASTGVDTAFGTEAFF	TGTGCCAGCACCGGGGTGGACACCGCCTTCGGCACTGAAGCTTTCTTT
TRBV6-2/TRBV6-3	NA	TRBJ1-5	NA	CASSPKIDRRPAGQPQHF	TGTGCCAGCAGTCCGAAGATAGACCGACGGCCGGCGGGGCAGCCCCAGCATTTT
TRBV15	few	TRBJ2-1	NA	CATSMTGNEFF	TGTGCCACCAGTATGACAGGTAACGAGTTCTTC
TRBV12-3/TRBV12-4	NA	TRBJ2-5	TRBD1	CASSPDRGVEETQYF	TGTGCCAGCAGTCCGGACAGGGGGGTAGAGGAGACCCAGTACTTC